The clone carrying this T cell receptor beta chain has a count of ten or more. Both iRepertoire HTBI primers and Arm-PCR of CDR3 regions were used to build the TCR beta libraries. From the multiplex PCR reads, TCRdb called clonotypes with MiXCR, one entry per CDR3 protein. The sample shows fewer than 450,000 distinct CDR3 sequences, under 25% of them seen only once. Time point reported: persistent/refractory GD, antithyroid drugs over 5 years with positive TRAb. Following extraction of RNA from PBMCs, that RNA was used to make the TCR library. CDR3 length: 15 residues. Trimming stripped 8 bases from V and 0 bases from J, with 14 bases between. Germline V gene data show CDR1 as MDHEN and CDR2 as SYDVKM. The sample comes from a study of regulatory T cells in long-lasting Graves disease.

Sequencing was performed on peripheral blood mononuclear cells (PBMCs), taken when the disease was refractory, from a patient treated with antithyroid drugs. The TCR originated in a female donor with Graves disease. J is TRBJ1-5 and V is TRBV28; D remains unclear. The CDR3 coding sequence is TGTGCCAGCCAATGGCTGGGTAATAGCAATCAGCCCCAGCATTTT. Residues: CASQWLGNSNQPQHF.